This T cell receptor beta chain was retrieved from a study of blood T cell repertoires in COVID-19. In the study overall: PBMCs, B-cell-depleted T cells, or T cells provided the cDNA or gDNA that made up the material.

The ends were cut back, 6 bases at V and 8 bases at J, with 17 bases in the middle. CDR1 is SGHNT and CDR2 is YENEEA in the germline V gene. This CDR3 contains 14 residues. As processed by the authors: From reference gene primer amplification, estimates of nucleated cell counts were derived. This table comes from immunoSEQ multiplex PCR, and its TCRdb copy is limited to in-frame clones, with some not included. The V and J calls and the clone size are those of that table, but D and trimming were determined from the DNA. The sample records 300,000 to 350,000 clones, over 70% being singletons. The origin of this receptor is a man younger than 40 with active or convalescent COVID-19. The V call is TRBV11-3, the J call TRBJ2-1, with a weak D call TRBD1 (6 bases). The sequenced material came from peripheral blood. The CDR3 here is CASRGWTVDDEQFF. The CDR3 bases are TGTGCCAGCAGAGGGTGGACAGTTGATGATGAGCAGTTCTTC.